Here is one T cell receptor beta chain with its context. The sample is drawn from a study of blood T cell repertoires in COVID-19. Study context: PBMCs, B-cell-depleted T cells, or T cells provided the cDNA or gDNA that made up the material.

In the study's own analysis: Estimation of nucleated cell counts relied on the amplification of reference gene primers. The table came from immunoSEQ multiplex PCR; TCRdb's copy has only in-frame clones and leaves some out. V and J calls and clone size follow that table, whereas D and trimming were derived from the DNA. The data contain over 200,000 clones, over 65% of them singletons. This CDR3 is built from 13 residues. Germline CDR1 reads LNHDA; CDR2 reads SQIVND (reference sequence). Trimming stripped 6 bases from V and 7 bases from J, with 12 bases between. The sample comprised peripheral blood. This TCR derives from an elderly woman with acute or convalescent COVID-19. The chain recombines TRBV19 with TRBJ2-2; D is possibly TRBD2 (5 bases). DNA of the CDR3: TGTGCCAGTAGGAGGGATGAGGACGGGGAGCTGTTTTTT. It codes for CASRRDEDGELFF. The full variable domain, in which reference TRBV19 and TRBJ2-2 provide the parts outside the CDR3, is DGGITQSPKYLFRKEGQNVTLSCEQNLNHDAMYWYRQDPGQGLRLIYYSQIVNDFQKGDIAEGYSVSREKKESFPLTVTSAQKNPTAFYLCASRRDEDGELFFGEGSRLTVL.